Listed here are 17 T cell receptor beta chains from one sample, sequenced in a study of shared clonotypes between healthy human individuals. The assay was immunoSEQ multiplex PCR, and TCRdb's table has in-frame clones only and misses some. The sample has roughly 2.6 million clones; around 94% are singletons. The specimen sequenced was naive CD4+ T cells sorted from blood. Subset in this sample: CD45RA+ positively selected. Receptor source: a man younger than 35 in good health.

The chain uses TRBV14 and TRBJ2-1, with D possibly TRBD1 on 6 matching bases. Between the trimmed V and J ends, which lost 0 bases and 3 bases, there was a span of 12 bases. The CDR3 covers 16 residues. Germline lookup yields CDR1 SGHDN and CDR2 FVKESK. CDR3 loop: CASSQDGGALYNEQFF. The CDR3 nucleotides read TGTGCCAGCAGCCAAGATGGGGGCGCTCTCTACAATGAGCAGTTCTTC. Based on the CDR3 plus reference TRBV14 and TRBJ2-1, the full variable domain is EAGVTQFPSHSVIEKGQTVTLRCDPISGHDNLYWYRRVMGKEIKFLLHFVKESKQDESGMPNNRFLAERTGGTYSTLKVQPAELEDSGVYFCASSQDGGALYNEQFFGPGTRLTVL.

V is TRBV7-9 and J is TRBJ2-5; weak D call: TRBD2 (6 bases). The V end was cut by 1 base, the J end by 5 bases, with 8 bases between. CDR3 length: 13 residues. Germline V gene data show CDR1 as SEHNR and CDR2 as FQNEAQ (reference sequence). CDR3 region: CASSLGEVETQYF. The CDR3 DNA reads as TGTGCCAGCAGCTTAGGGGAGGTCGAGACCCAGTACTTC.

The chain has TRBV10-3 and TRBJ2-3; D may be TRBD2 (6 bases). This CDR3 comprises 14 residues. V lost 4 bases and J 0 bases, leaving 8 bases between the germline ends. CDR1 and CDR2 (germline): ENHRY, SYGVKD. CDR3 residues: CAISGSGSTDTQYF. CDR3 nucleotide sequence: TGTGCCATCAGTGGAAGCGGGAGCACAGATACGCAGTATTTT.

The chain carries TRBV7-6 and TRBJ2-7; D remains ambiguous. The ends were cut back, 5 bases at V and 4 bases at J, with 18 bases in the middle. This CDR3 spans 15 amino acids. Germline CDR1 reads SGHVS; CDR2 reads FNYEAQ. CDR3 region: CASSVGSAPQYEQYF. The CDR3 bases are TGTGCCAGCAGCGTTGGGTCGGCCCCTCAGTACGAGCAGTACTTC.

The V call is TRBV5-5, the J call TRBJ2-7; D is perhaps TRBD2 (6 bases). There are 15 residues in the CDR3. Trimming left V 9 bases short and J 5 bases short, with 24 bases between. Germline CDR1 SGHKS, CDR2 YYEKEE (reference sequence). The CDR3 here is CATASEGSPSHEQYF. The CDR3, as DNA: TGTGCCACAGCGTCGGAGGGTTCCCCGTCCCACGAGCAGTACTTC.

Turning to this clone: The junction does not match germline at one end; this may be a read error. The gene calls are TRBV15 and TRBJ1-4; D unresolved. The length of the CDR3 is 13 residues. Germline V gives CDR1 LNHNV, CDR2 YYDKDF (reference sequence). CDR3 protein: CAGSLSNYEKLFF. The CDR3 DNA follows: TGCGCGGGGTCCCTCTCGAACTATGAAAAACTGTTTTTT. Filled out from reference TRBV15 and TRBJ1-4, the complete variable domain reads DAMVIQNPRYQVTQFGKPVTLSCSQTLNHNVMYWYQQKSSQAPKLLFHYYDKDFNNEADTPDNFQSRRPNTSFCFLDIRSPGLGDTAMYLCAGSLSNYEKLFFGSGTQLSVL.

The chain uses TRBV23-1 and TRBJ2-4; D ambiguous. TRBV23-1 is noted as an ORF with a role that remains uncertain. V was clipped by 2 bases and J by 0 bases, with 14 bases between them. There are 17 residues in the CDR3. CDR3 sequence reads: CASSQVNSWLAKNIQYF. CDR3 in DNA: TGCGCCAGCAGTCAAGTTAACAGCTGGTTAGCCAAAAACATTCAGTACTTC.

The count of this clone is one. This chain joins TRBV6-5 and TRBJ2-7, with 8 bases matching TRBD2. Germline trimming cut 0 bases from V and 2 bases from J; bases unmatched to any gene: 6. Germline V gives CDR1 MNHEY, CDR2 SVGAGI. This CDR3 is 16 amino acids long. The CDR3 loop reads CASSYSKGLVAYEQYF. As DNA, the CDR3 is TGTGCCAGCAGTTACTCAAAGGGACTAGTAGCCTACGAGCAGTACTTC.

About this clone itself: The same CDR3 can be traced to other DNA sequences in this sample. The chain joins TRBV5-1 to TRBJ2-5; D might be TRBD2 (6 bases). The CDR3 loop spans 15 amino acids. V shed 0 bases and J shed 1 base, with 10 bases lying between them. The germline V gene has CDR1 SGHRS and CDR2 YFSETQ. The CDR3 DNA reads TGCGCCAGCAGCTTGGAGGGGCGGGGCCAAGAGACCCAGTACTTC. This sequence encodes CASSLEGRGQETQYF.

This clone was detected only once. The chain recombines TRBV27 with TRBJ2-7, with TRBD1 as a possible D gene (6 bases). This CDR3 comprises 14 residues. Germline V lookup: CDR1 MNHEY, CDR2 SMNVEV (reference sequence). V dropped 5 bases and J dropped 2 bases, with 13 bases sitting between them. This chain's CDR3 is CASSAQGQTYEQYF. CDR3 in DNA: TGTGCCAGCAGTGCACAGGGACAAACCTACGAGCAGTACTTC.

The chain links TRBV5-1 to TRBJ2-7, with D maybe TRBD2 (5 bases). The V gene's germline CDR1 is SGHRS and CDR2 YFSETQ. With 5 bases removed from V and 5 bases from J, the gap between germline ends came to 8 bases. The CDR3 consists of 11 residues. CDR3 amino acids: CASRRLHEQYF. The CDR3 DNA reads as TGCGCCAGCAGAAGACTACACGAGCAGTACTTC.

V and J are TRBV7-2 and TRBJ1-3; D may be TRBD1 (5 bases). The CDR3 covers 13 residues. V dropped 5 bases and J dropped 8 bases, with 13 bases sitting between them. Germline V gene lookup returns CDR1 SGHTA and CDR2 FQGNSA. The CDR3 DNA reads TGTGCCAGCAGCAGGGACCGACGCGACACCATATATTTT. Its translation: CASSRDRRDTIYF.

The chain recombines TRBV4-1 with TRBJ2-3; TRBD2 is a possible D gene (5 bases). Germline-derived CDR1 and CDR2 are MGHRA and YSYEKL. V was clipped by 3 bases and J by 0 bases, with 19 bases between them. The CDR3 contains 18 residues. The CDR3 protein is CASSHGGRSGSSTDTQYF. The CDR3 DNA follows: TGCGCCAGCAGCCATGGCGGCCGGAGCGGTTCTAGCACAGATACGCAGTATTTT.

The CDR3 loop is CASSFPSSGEQYF. The DNA of the CDR3 is TGTGCCAGCAGCTTCCCCTCTTCGGGGGAGCAGTACTTC. J is TRBJ2-7 and V is TRBV7-6; a possible D gene is TRBD2 (5 bases). The CDR3 loop spans 13 amino acids. V was clipped by 3 bases and J by 7 bases, with 13 bases between them. Germline V lookup: CDR1 SGHVS, CDR2 FNYEAQ.

Remarks on this clone: A much bigger clone sits one base away, suggesting this may be a read error. This chain links TRBV18 with TRBJ2-5; TRBD1 or TRBD2 may be the D gene (5 bases each). V shed 2 bases and J shed 7 bases, with 5 bases lying between them. CDR1 is KGHSH, CDR2 LQKENI, per germline. This CDR3 has 11 amino acids. CDR3 amino acids: CASSPGGTQYF. CDR3 coding DNA: TGTGCCAGCTCACCAGGGGGGACCCAGTACTTC.

This sequence joins TRBV5-1 and TRBJ1-3; D is unclear. This CDR3 is 14 amino acids long. The germline V and J ends were trimmed by 2 bases and 4 bases, with 10 bases remaining between them. The germline CDR1 and CDR2 sequences are SGHRS and YFSETQ. The CDR3 coding sequence is TGCGCCAGCAGCTTTGGTGGAACGGGAAACACCATATATTTT. Translation: CASSFGGTGNTIYF.

The rearrangement links TRBV14 to TRBJ1-2; no clear D. CDR1 is SGHDN, CDR2 FVKESK, per germline. Trimming cost V 3 bases and J 6 bases, with 20 bases left between them. The CDR3 is 16 amino acids. Here the CDR3 DNA reads TGTGCCAGCAGCCATTCAACACCCTCCACCGGGGATGGCTACACCTTC. Translated: CASSHSTPSTGDGYTF.